This T cell receptor (beta chain) was retrieved from a study of radiotherapy plus CTLA-4 blockade in lung cancer. Study in general: Objective responses emerged in about 20% of patients, and roughly 32% attained disease control.

V lost 5 bases, J lost 2 bases, and 6 bases stayed unmatched. CDR3 size: 15 residues. Looked up from germline, CDR1 is SEHNR and CDR2 is FQNEAQ (reference sequence). There are a few counts of this clone. Its target is not known. Study-wide results and caveats: After radiotherapy and ipilimumab, tumor-derived clones expanded in peripheral blood. Reported findings show early blood T cell clone dynamics, with interferon-beta, best predicted response.

Some clones are missing from TCRdb's copy, which holds only in-frame ones; the method was immunoSEQ multiplex PCR. In the table there are more than 40,000 clones, around nine tenths of which are singletons. This material consisted of peripheral blood, taken from a patient treated with radiotherapy plus ipilimumab. The sequence was obtained from a human donor with non-small cell lung cancer whose response to radiotherapy plus ipilimumab could not be evaluated. This chain connects TRBV7-9 to TRBJ2-5, with 9 bases that match TRBD2. The CDR3 spells CASSGSGGTQETQYF. Here the CDR3 DNA reads TGTGCCAGCAGCGGGAGCGGGGGGACGCAAGAGACCCAGTACTTC.